Listed below are T cell receptor beta chains from one sample, sequenced in a study of T cell responses to AZD1222 COVID-19 vaccine. Clones were read by immunoSEQ multiplex PCR, and TCRdb kept only the in-frame ones, dropping some. The sample records approximately 150,000 clones, about nine tenths being singletons. The sequencing here drew on peripheral blood, taken on day 0 of AZD1222 vaccination. Source of these receptors: an adult in good health. Each CDR3 is given with its conserved first and last residue. D genes are given only for firm matches. The size field is filled for only some rows; it gives once, few, many or a size class.

NA	TRBV27	once	TRBJ2-7	TGTGCCAGCAGTTTGGATGGCAGGTACTACGAGCAGTACTTC	CASSLDGRYYEQYF
TRBD1	TRBV15	NA	TRBJ1-5	TGTGCCACCAGCAGGGCTCACACCGGGACAGGGGGCGCGGGCAATCAGCCCCAGCATTTT	CATSRAHTGTGGAGNQPQHF
TRBD2	TRBV10-3	NA	TRBJ2-7	TGTGCCATCAGTGACCTAGCGGGGGGGCAAGGTTACGAGCAGTACTTC	CAISDLAGGQGYEQYF
TRBD2	TRBV11-2	NA	TRBJ2-1	TGTGCCAGCTCCCGGATAGCGGGAGGTCGTGAGCAGTTCTTC	CASSRIAGGREQFF
TRBD1	TRBV6-5	NA	TRBJ1-2	TGTGCCAGCAGCCTGGACTCAGGGGGTAACTATGGCTACACCTTC	CASSLDSGGNYGYTF
TRBD1	TRBV5-1	NA	TRBJ1-2	TGCGCCAGCAGCACAGGGACAGTTGAATATGATGGCTACACCTTC	CASSTGTVEYDGYTF
NA	TRBV14	NA	TRBJ1-4	TGTGCCAGCAGCCTCCCGGAAGAAAAACTGTTTTTT	CASSLPEEKLFF
NA	TRBV6-6	NA	TRBJ2-5	TGTGCCAGCAGTCCCCTACTAGAGACCCAGTACTTC	CASSPLLETQYF
NA	TRBV5-1	NA	TRBJ1-1	TGCGCCAGCAGCTCGGACCAAACTAACACTGAAGCTTTCTTT	CASSSDQTNTEAFF
TRBD1	TRBV5-6	once	TRBJ1-2	TGTGCCAGCACCGTGACAGGGCGGGTTGGCTACACCTTC	CASTVTGRVGYTF
TRBD2	TRBV30	NA	TRBJ2-3	TGTGCCTGGAGTGTAGGCGGGGGGTTGGATACGCAGTATTTT	CAWSVGGGLDTQYF
NA	TRBV30	NA	TRBJ1-1	TGTGCCTGGAATCCCGGGGGCGCCCCGAAACTCACTGAAGCTTTCTTT	CAWNPGGAPKLTEAFF
NA	TRBV3-1/TRBV3-2	NA	TRBJ2-6	TGTGCCAGCAGCCCAGAGGGCGCTTTC	CASSPEGAF
NA	TRBV11-3	once	TRBJ2-5	TGTGCCAGCAGCTTGGGCCCCCCAAAGGGGACCCAGTACTTC	CASSLGPPKGTQYF
NA	TRBV3-1/TRBV3-2	NA	TRBJ1-1	TGTGCCAGCAGCCAGGTAGACAGGATCGCTTTCTTT	CASSQVDRIAFF
TRBD1	TRBV27	NA	TRBJ1-6	TGTGCCACCAGAGACAGACCCGGGACAGGGTATTCACCCCTCCACTTT	CATRDRPGTGYSPLHF